Sequencing of this TCR beta chain was carried out in a study of early T cells in non-severe SARS-CoV-2 infection. MiXCR, applied by TCRdb to the 5' RACE reads, yields one record per CDR3 protein. The table records over 45,000 distinct CDR3 sequences, 5.5% to 6.5% of them present only once. The table lists this clonotype with many counts. Germline loops: CDR1 MNHEY, CDR2 SVGAGI. Trimming shortened V by 5 bases and J by 5 bases, and 18 bases separated the two germline ends. The CDR3 contains 15 residues. Sequences were obtained from whole blood. The rearrangement joins TRBV6-5 to TRBJ1-1; D is possibly TRBD1 (5 bases). This clonotype was obtained from an adult who was a healthcare worker with PCR-confirmed SARS-CoV-2 infection or an uninfected control (not recorded which). CDR3 amino acids: CASSKSPVGGTEAFF. The DNA for the CDR3 is TGTGCCAGCAGTAAGTCCCCGGTTGGGGGGACTGAAGCTTTCTTT.